The 12 T cell receptor beta chains below come from one sample, sequenced in a study of beta chain features in type 1 diabetes. What was sequenced were expressed TCRB transcripts, since all of the isolated RNA had been reverse transcribed. Profiling relied on immunoSEQ multiplex PCR, and the TCRdb table lists in-frame clones only, not all of them. The sample shows approximately 300,000 clones, 9.5% to 11% of them seen only once. Material: naive CD4+ T cells from blood. The receptors were sampled from a woman in her 30s in good health.

The chain has TRBV28 and TRBJ2-3; 12 nucleotides line up with TRBD2. V dropped 7 bases and J dropped 5; count of bases not matched to a gene: 7. This CDR3 region has 15 residues. Germline V gene sequence: CDR1 MDHEN, CDR2 SYDVKM. The CDR3 sequence is CASNSLAGGVDTQYF. The CDR3 DNA is TGTGCCAGCAACTCACTAGCGGGAGGCGTAGATACGCAGTATTTT. Full variable domain (rest looked up from reference TRBV28 and TRBJ2-3): DVKVTQSSRYLVKRTGEKVFLECVQDMDHENMFWYRQDPGLGLRLIYFSYDVKMKEKGDIPEGYSVSREKKERFSLILESASTNQTSMYLCASNSLAGGVDTQYFGPGTRLTVL.

This clone has only a few counts. This chain joins TRBV9 and TRBJ2-5; 11 nucleotides align to TRBD1. Germline V gene data show CDR1 as SGDLS and CDR2 as YYNGEE. The CDR3 has 16 residues. V was pared by 4 bases and J by 5 bases, with 10 bases of the junction left unmatched. The CDR3 nucleotides are TGTGCCAGCAGCTCGGTCGGACAGGGGGCGTGGGAGACCCAGTACTTC. Encoded protein: CASSSVGQGAWETQYF.

The chain links TRBV2 to TRBJ1-5; D perhaps matches TRBD1 (5 bases). The CDR3 runs 16 residues. Trimming shortened V by 7 bases and J by 1 base, and 17 bases separated the two germline ends. The V gene's germline CDR1 is SNHLY and CDR2 FYNNEI. Here the CDR3 reads CASTLRRTFSNQPQHF. Written as DNA, the CDR3 is TGTGCCAGCACCCTTCGACGGACATTCAGCAATCAGCCCCAGCATTTT.

The sample holds a few counts of this clone. This chain uses TRBV9 with TRBJ2-3; TRBD2 agrees at 8 bases. The germline V gene encodes CDR1 SGDLS and CDR2 YYNGEE. V trimming: 4 bases; J trimming: 6 bases; junction bases outside the gene matches: 13. The CDR3 totals 16 residues. The CDR3 coding sequence is TGTGCCAGCAGCCCGGGAGGAGCGGGAGTTCTGGATACGCAGTATTTT. It translates to CASSPGGAGVLDTQYF.

This clone turned up a few times. This chain uses TRBV29-1 with TRBJ2-5, with D maybe TRBD1 (6 bases). This CDR3 spans 13 amino acids. The germline V and J ends were trimmed by 7 bases and 2 bases, with 14 bases remaining between them. Germline CDR1 is SQVTM and CDR2 is ANQGSEA. CDR3 bases: TGCAGCGCCGCCCCCGGACAGCAAGAGACCCAGTACTTC. Protein sequence: CSAAPGQQETQYF.

The chain is built from TRBV30 and TRBJ2-5, with 7 bases that match TRBD1. Germline CDR1 GTSNPN, CDR2 SVGIG (reference sequence). Trimming at V came to 4 bases and at J to 1 base, leaving 3 bases not matched to a gene. CDR3 length: 13 amino acids. Here the CDR3 reads CAWTTGSQETQYF. The CDR3 bases are TGTGCCTGGACGACAGGGTCCCAAGAGACCCAGTACTTC.

This chain connects TRBV2 to TRBJ1-1; D not resolved. Per germline, CDR1 SNHLY and CDR2 FYNNEI. Trimming took 6 bases from V and 1 from J, leaving 18 bases between them. CDR3 length: 16 residues. The CDR3 loop reads CASSGLYHGPNTEAFF. CDR3 bases: TGTGCCAGCAGCGGACTTTATCACGGGCCGAACACTGAAGCTTTCTTT.

This clone was seen a handful of times. Distinct nucleotide sequences in the sample also encode this CDR3. The chain couples TRBV6-5 to TRBJ2-1; 9 bases map to TRBD2. Trimming took 3 bases from V and 3 from J; bases not matched to a gene: 3. Germline CDR1 is MNHEY and CDR2 is SVGAGI. CDR3 length: 15 amino acids. CDR3 DNA sequence: TGTGCCAGCAGTTATCGACTAGCGGACTACAATGAGCAGTTCTTC. This gives the protein CASSYRLADYNEQFF.

In this sample, this clone turned up a few times. The J gene is TRBJ2-1, the V gene TRBV2; TRBD2 matches 8 bases. Per germline, CDR1 SNHLY and CDR2 FYNNEI. This CDR3 has 13 amino acids. Trimming at V came to 9 bases and at J to 7 bases, leaving 8 bases not matched to a gene. The CDR3 loop reads CASTGTSGNEQFF. DNA of the CDR3: TGTGCCAGTACCGGGACTAGTGGTAATGAGCAGTTCTTC.

This clone was seen a few times. The rearrangement uses TRBV7-6 and TRBJ2-1; TRBD2 aligns across 14 bases. CDR1 and CDR2 (germline): SGHVS, FNYEAQ. V trimming: 5 bases; J trimming: 10 bases; junction bases outside the gene matches: 4. There are 14 residues in the CDR3. The CDR3 DNA sequence: TGTGCCAGCAGCCCGGGACTAGCGGGAGTGGAGCAGTTCTTC. The encoded protein is CASSPGLAGVEQFF.

This clone was seen a handful of times. This chain links TRBV30 with TRBJ2-7; D perhaps matches TRBD1 (6 bases). The CDR3 contains 14 residues. The germline V gene encodes CDR1 GTSNPN and CDR2 SVGIG (reference sequence). The V gene lost 5 bases and the J gene lost 6 bases, with 20 bases spanning the gap. The CDR3 protein is CAWAKSHQGIEQYF. CDR3 nucleotide sequence: TGTGCCTGGGCGAAGTCTCACCAGGGGATCGAGCAGTACTTC.

This clone was counted between two and nine times. This chain joins TRBV6-5 and TRBJ2-4; 8 nucleotides agree with TRBD2. CDR3 length: 12 amino acids. With 7 bases clipped from V and 8 bases from J, the junction kept 4 bases outside the gene matches. Per the germline V gene, CDR1 is MNHEY and CDR2 is SVGAGI. This CDR3 is CASIGRGDIQYF. CDR3 in DNA: TGTGCCAGCATCGGGAGGGGGGACATTCAGTACTTC.